This T cell receptor (beta chain) was sequenced during a study of vaccination and CD4 T cells after COVID-19. Treatment specified: approximately 11-day PBMC culture with coronavirus spike peptide pools or control peptides (ViraFEST assay). Researchers reported culturing 2 million or so PBMCs per well with around 10 IU/ml IL-2 and around 9.4 ug/ml peptide pools. Of note for this clonotype: Antigen unknown.

CD4+ T cells that had been cultured provided DNA sequenced with the Oncomine TCR Beta short-read assay. TCRdb recomputed calls from the PCR reads with MiXCR, one row per CDR3 protein. The sample lists under 3,500 distinct CDR3 sequences; about 84% were seen once. The trim removed 6 bases at V and 4 bases at J, leaving 6 bases unmatched. From germline, CDR1 is ENHRY and CDR2 SYGVKD. The CDR3 extends over 14 amino acids. The clonotype comes from a human donor who had recovered from COVID-19. The sequenced sample consisted of CD4+ T cells from blood, cultured in vitro. The chain couples TRBV10-3 to TRBJ1-2; 9 nucleotides align to TRBD1. The CDR3 reads CAIREDRGLYGYTF. The CDR3 nucleotides are TGTGCCATCAGGGAGGACAGGGGACTCTATGGCTACACCTTC.